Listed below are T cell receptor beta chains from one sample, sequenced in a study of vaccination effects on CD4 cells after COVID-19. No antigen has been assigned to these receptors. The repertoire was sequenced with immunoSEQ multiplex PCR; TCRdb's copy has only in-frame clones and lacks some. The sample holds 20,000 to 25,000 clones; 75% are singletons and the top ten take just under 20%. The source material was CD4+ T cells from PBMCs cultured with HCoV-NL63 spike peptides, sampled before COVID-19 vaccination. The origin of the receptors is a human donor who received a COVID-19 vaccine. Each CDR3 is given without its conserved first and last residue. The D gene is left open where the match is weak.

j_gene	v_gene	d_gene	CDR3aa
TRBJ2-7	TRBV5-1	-	ASSLVGDQGYEQY
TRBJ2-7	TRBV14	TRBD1	ASRETGETYEQY
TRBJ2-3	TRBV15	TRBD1	ATSNWGQSTDTQY
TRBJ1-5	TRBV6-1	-	ASSEVGGGRGNQPQH
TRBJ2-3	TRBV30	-	AWSRRGPAGTDTQY
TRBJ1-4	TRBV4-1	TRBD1	ASSQEDRGLEKLF
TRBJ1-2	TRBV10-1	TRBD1	ASSESNQGQGAGYT
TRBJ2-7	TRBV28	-	ASTVQGGEQY
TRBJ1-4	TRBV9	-	ASSVGAGATNEKLF
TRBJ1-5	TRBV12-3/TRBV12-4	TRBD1	ASSPRGQRPQH
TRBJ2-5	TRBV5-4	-	ASSLAPAQETQY
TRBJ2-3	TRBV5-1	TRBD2	ASSLGTSADTQY
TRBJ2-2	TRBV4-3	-	ASSQNLRGGELF